Each of the 13 T cell receptor beta chains below was sequenced from the same sample in a study of spatial heterogeneity in lung cancer. TCRdb redid the calling of the 5' RACE reads with MiXCR, one entry per CDR3 protein. Found here are around 75,000 distinct CDR3 sequences, 10% to 15% of them singletons; the top ten hold about 7.1%. Time point indicated: sample taken at primary tumor resection. No cells were sorted before sequencing. The whole RNA sequenced was extracted from tumor, nontumor lung or frozen PBMC. The specimen was PBMCs, collected at surgery. The receptors derive from a male donor with early-stage non-small cell lung cancer.

The V gene is TRBV7-2, the J gene TRBJ2-2; 12 nucleotides align to TRBD2. In germline, CDR1 is SGHTA, CDR2 FQGNSA. The CDR3 has 16 amino acids. The V gene end was trimmed by 5 bases and the J gene end by 4 bases; junction bases not matched to a gene: 5. Here the CDR3 reads CASSQGLAGRTGELFF. The CDR3 nucleotides read TGTGCCAGCAGCCAGGGACTAGCGGGCCGCACCGGGGAGCTGTTTTTT.

This clonotype was found a few times. The gene calls are TRBV4-2 and TRBJ1-3; D perhaps matches TRBD1 (5 bases). The CDR3 length is 15 residues. The V end was cut by 0 bases, the J end by 2 bases, with 8 bases between. Germline V gene data show CDR1 as LGHNA and CDR2 as YNFKEQ. The CDR3 region is CASSQEGTAGNTIYF. For the CDR3, the DNA is TGTGCCAGCAGCCAAGAGGGGACCGCTGGAAACACCATATATTTT.

V and J are TRBV30 and TRBJ1-1; 11 nucleotides match TRBD1. J was trimmed by 10 bases and V by 5 bases; bases with no gene match: 9. Germline CDR1 GTSNPN, CDR2 SVGIG (reference sequence). There are 13 residues in the CDR3. CDR3 in DNA: TGTGCCTGGGTTTGGGACAGGGGGTCGGGAGCTTTCTTT. This translates into CAWVWDRGSGAFF.

In its sample, this clonotype was seen many times. V and J are TRBV29-1 and TRBJ2-1, with D maybe TRBD1 (7 bases). Germline CDR1 SQVTM, CDR2 ANQGSEA. The CDR3 sequence is 14 residues long. The V end was cut by 5 bases, the J end by 6 bases, with 17 bases between. In DNA, the CDR3 is TGCAGCGTTAGGGGGGACAGACGGAGCAATGAGCAGTTCTTC. This codes for CSVRGDRRSNEQFF.

The chain recombines TRBV4-3 with TRBJ2-2, with 10 bases that match TRBD2. V was pared by 0 bases and J by 6 bases, with 7 bases of the junction left unmatched. Germline V lookup: CDR1 LGHNA, CDR2 YSLEER. The CDR3 totals 17 residues. The CDR3 sequence is CASSQDSLAGVAGELFF. CDR3 coding DNA: TGCGCCAGCAGCCAAGATAGCCTAGCGGGAGTCGCCGGGGAGCTGTTTTTT.

In the case of this clonotype: This clone may be a read error of a much larger clone one base away. The chain is built from TRBV29-1 and TRBJ2-3, with no clear D. The CDR3 covers 13 residues. Germline loops: CDR1 SQVTM, CDR2 ANQGSEA. The CDR3 bases are TGCTCCGTTAGGACCCAGGGCACAGATACGCAGTATTTT. It codes for CSVRTQGTDTQYF.

This rearrangement joins TRBV7-8 to TRBJ1-6; no reliable D call. The CDR3 extends over 15 amino acids. V shed 2 bases and J shed 7 bases, with 12 bases lying between them. CDR1 and CDR2 from the germline V gene are SGHVS and FQNEAQ. CDR3 residues: CASSLKGGRNSPLHF. The CDR3 bases are TGTGCCAGCAGCTTAAAGGGAGGGCGCAATTCACCCCTCCACTTT. The complete variable domain, with remaining parts taken from reference TRBV7-8 and TRBJ1-6, reads GAGVSQSPRYKVAKRGQDVALRCDPISGHVSLFWYQQALGQGPEFLTYFQNEAQLDKSGLPSDRFFAERPEGSVSTLKIQRTQQEDSAVYLCASSLKGGRNSPLHFGNGTRLTVT.

A few counts support this clonotype. The rearrangement uses TRBV4-3 and TRBJ1-2; no definite D call. The CDR3 totals 14 residues. The ends were cut back, 4 bases at V and 2 bases at J, with 11 bases in the middle. Germline-derived CDR1 and CDR2 are LGHNA and YSLEER. The CDR3 region is CASSPTQINYGYTF. CDR3 in DNA: TGCGCCAGCAGCCCCACCCAGATAAACTATGGCTACACCTTC.

With regard to this clonotype: The CDR3 end shows no conserved phenylalanine or tryptophan, and so a read error is likely. This chain joins TRBV15 and TRBJ1-2; D remains unclear. V dropped 5 bases and J dropped 8 bases, with 12 bases sitting between them. This CDR3 spans 12 amino acids. Per germline, CDR1 LNHNV and CDR2 YYDKDF (reference sequence). The CDR3 reads CATSQLARGYTS. The CDR3 DNA sequence: TGTGCCACCAGCCAATTGGCTAGGGGCTACACCTCC.

This clonotype was picked up a small number of times. The chain uses TRBV20-1 and TRBJ2-3; no firm D call. The CDR3 is made up of 13 amino acids. The V end lost 5 bases, the J end lost 1 base, and 10 bases lay between the germline ends. CDR1 and CDR2 (germline): DFQATT, SNEGSKA (reference sequence). This chain's CDR3 is CSAFTPGTDTQYF. CDR3 coding DNA: TGCAGTGCTTTCACACCCGGCACAGATACGCAGTATTTT.

The table lists this clonotype with a few counts. V and J are TRBV18 and TRBJ1-1, with TRBD1 identical over 7 bases. CDR1 is KGHSH, CDR2 LQKENI, per germline. Trimming took 5 bases from V and 1 from J; bases not matched to a gene: 4. This CDR3 spans 14 amino acids. The CDR3 nucleotides are TGTGCCAGCTCAAGACAGGGCTGGAACACTGAAGCTTTCTTT. The encoded protein is CASSRQGWNTEAFF. The full variable domain, completed using reference TRBV18 and TRBJ1-1, is NAGVMQNPRHLVRRRGQEARLRCSPMKGHSHVYWYRQLPEEGLKFMVYLQKENIIDESGMPKERFSAEFPKEGPSILRIQQVVRGDSAAYFCASSRQGWNTEAFFGQGTRLTVV.

The chain joins TRBV30 to TRBJ1-1; D call uncertain. The CDR3 is 12 amino acids. Trimming pared 4 bases from V and 6 bases from J, leaving 12 bases between. Germline lookup yields CDR1 GTSNPN and CDR2 SVGIG (reference sequence). The CDR3 nucleotides are TGTGCCTGGACCACATTCGGGGCTGAAGCTTTCTTT. This translates into CAWTTFGAEAFF.

This clonotype was counted a few times. The rearrangement uses TRBV6-2 or TRBV6-3 and TRBJ2-7; no clear D gene. Looked up from germline, CDR1 is MNHEY and CDR2 is SVGEGT. Trimming removed 3 bases at V and 4 bases at J, with 19 bases between. This CDR3 comprises 16 residues. The CDR3 loop is CASSYGRSGAGYEQYF. The DNA of the CDR3 is TGTGCCAGCAGTTATGGCCGGTCGGGCGCCGGTTACGAGCAGTACTTC.